The entry that follows covers one TCR beta chain sequence. Its specificity is unknown. The sample holds other DNA sequences that translate to the same CDR3. Per the germline V gene, CDR1 is KGHSH and CDR2 is LQKENI. This CDR3 is 13 amino acids long. Trimming shortened V by 2 bases and J by 6 bases, and 9 bases separated the two germline ends. These data come from a study of lymphopenia after photon versus proton radiotherapy. Using immunoSEQ multiplex PCR, the repertoire was profiled, and TCRdb retains in-frame clones only, with some absent. Of approximately 150,000 clones in the sample, roughly nine tenths were seen once. The study's findings and limits: Oligoclonal CD8+ Temra expansion after nadir drove photon patients' diversity drop. Relative stability marked proton patients; photon patients lost diversity and naive cells. Authors raise, but do not show, better survival with proton therapy.

Here the sequenced sample was peripheral blood, taken from a patient treated with photon-based radiotherapy. The origin of this receptor is a man aged 50 to 59 with gastric cancer. The V call is TRBV18, the J call TRBJ2-3; D remains unclear. The CDR3 here is CASSPGVGDTQYF. The CDR3 region has the DNA TGTGCCAGCTCACCAGGGGTCGGGGATACGCAGTATTTT.